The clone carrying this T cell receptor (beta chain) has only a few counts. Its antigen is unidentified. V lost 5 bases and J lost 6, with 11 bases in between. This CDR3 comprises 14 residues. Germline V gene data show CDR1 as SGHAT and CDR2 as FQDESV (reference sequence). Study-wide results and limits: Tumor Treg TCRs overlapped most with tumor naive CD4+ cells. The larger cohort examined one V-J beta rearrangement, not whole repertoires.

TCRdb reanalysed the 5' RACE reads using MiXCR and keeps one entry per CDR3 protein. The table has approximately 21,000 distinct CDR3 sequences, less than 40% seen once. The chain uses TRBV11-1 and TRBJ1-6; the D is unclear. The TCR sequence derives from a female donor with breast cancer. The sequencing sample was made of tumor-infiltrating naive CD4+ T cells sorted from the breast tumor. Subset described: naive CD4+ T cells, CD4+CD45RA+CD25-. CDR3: CASSQDISNSPLHF. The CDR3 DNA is TGTGCCAGCAGCCAGGATATCTCTAATTCACCCCTCCACTTT. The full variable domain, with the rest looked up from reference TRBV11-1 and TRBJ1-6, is EAEVAQSPRYKITEKSQAVAFWCDPISGHATLYWYRQILGQGPELLVQFQDESVVDDSQLPKDRFSAERLKGVDSTLKIQPAELGDSAMYLCASSQDISNSPLHFGNGTRLTVT.